One TCR beta chain is described in this entry. Its specificity is not known. The sample belongs to a study of blood T cells in healthy people across ages. Study outcomes and limitations: Those diversity estimates obtained from one million T cells were thought to be underestimates.

CDR1 is SEHNR, CDR2 FQNEAQ, per germline (reference sequence). After removal of 2 bases from V and 4 bases from J, the junction contained 4 bases not matched to a gene. The CDR3 has 15 amino acids. Through a sample-barcoded 5' primer and a J-beta primer mix, a second PCR was run for roughly 7 to 11 cycles. TCRdb processed the 5' RACE reads anew with MiXCR; each CDR3 protein has one entry. Among more than 650,000 distinct CDR3 sequences listed, 20% to 30% were seen once. No fewer than 7 million PBMCs went into each sample. This sample was shared with a second study, whose subject was T cells of mothers and their children. According to that study: According to the study, all extracted RNA entered cDNA synthesis at around 1.5 ug per 15 ul. For each mother, over 8 million TCR beta CDR3 reads were obtained, and for each child, 2.5 million to 3 million.

The chain joins TRBV7-9 to TRBJ2-5; the match to TRBD2 covers 10 bases. The TCR originated in a boy younger than 18 in good health. Sequencing was performed on blood. The CDR3 region has the DNA TGTGCCAGCAGCTTATGGACTAGCGGAGCAGAGACCCAGTACTTC. The encoded protein is CASSLWTSGAETQYF.